This T cell receptor beta chain was obtained from a study of vaccination and CD4 T cells after COVID-19. On the study more broadly: Two doses of either BNT162b2 or mRNA-1273 vaccine were given to participants. Overlapping spike peptides of SARS-CoV-2, HCoV-NL63, HCoV-OC43 and HCoV-229E stimulated the cells.

Germline CDR1 DFQATT, CDR2 SNEGSKA (reference sequence). Trimming took 4 bases from V and 8 from J; bases not matched to a gene: 12. The CDR3 sequence is 16 residues long. This clonotype was seen more than once but under ten times. Its target is unknown. Regarding treatment: approximately nine-day PBMC culture with coronavirus spike peptide pools or control peptides (ViraFEST assay). Culture proceeded for about ten days, and CD4+ T cells were then isolated by negative selection. An Oncomine TCR Beta short-read assay was used to sequence the DNA from cultured CD4+ T cells. A single record per CDR3 protein comes from TCRdb applying MiXCR to the PCR reads. Here the sample spans 20,000 to 30,000 distinct CDR3 sequences, around three fifths being singletons.

V gene TRBV20-1 combines with J gene TRBJ1-4; TRBD1 matches 11 bases. This TCR was sampled from a human donor who had recovered from COVID-19. Sequenced material: CD4+ T cells from blood, cultured in vitro. CDR3: CSATRDRGVFGEKLFF. The CDR3 nucleotides read TGCAGTGCTACCCGGGACAGGGGGGTATTCGGGGAAAAACTGTTTTTT.